This paragraph covers one T cell receptor (beta chain) sequence. Its cognate antigen is unknown. This sample is part of a study of Ad26.COV2.S vaccination and SARS-CoV-2 variants. Study observations and caveats: Measures of TCR breadth and depth may have fallen short of total T cell responses. Measurement of non-spike TCR breadth gave similar results in vaccine and placebo recipients.

Some clones are missing from TCRdb's copy, which holds only in-frame ones; the method was immunoSEQ multiplex PCR. The table shows a few hundred thousand clones, with about 88% occurring only once. The V gene's germline CDR1 is MNHEY and CDR2 SMNVEV (reference sequence). V lost 6 bases to trimming and J lost 3 bases; unmatched junction nucleotides: 4. The CDR3 length is 15 residues. Treatment given: around 19 received Ad26.COV2.S at low or high dose, single or two shots; several received placebo; per-sample allocation not given. Collection of the samples took place on day 63 after the first injection of vaccine or placebo. Vaccination used an Ad26 vector expressing Wuhan-strain SARS-CoV-2 spike.

This chain links TRBV27 with TRBJ2-7; the match to TRBD2 covers 14 bases. The receptor was isolated from a person aged 18-60 years who received the Ad26.COV2.S COVID-19 vaccine or a placebo. The sample was peripheral blood, taken in a trial of Ad26.COV2.S vaccine versus placebo. The CDR3 sequence is CASRLGTSGSYEQYF. In nucleotides, the CDR3 is TGTGCCAGCAGACTAGGGACTAGCGGGAGCTACGAGCAGTACTTC.